The next 31 T cell receptor beta chains were all read from a single sample in a study of tumor-infiltrating lymphocytes in primary liver carcinoma. Using a constant-region primer together with ProtoScript II reverse transcriptase, TCR beta cDNA was made from roughly 520 ng of total RNA. For TCR beta, libraries were produced by three nested multiplex PCR rounds using slightly modified ARM-PCR. Both of the initial two PCR rounds ran for approximately 11 cycles and employed TRBV1-TRBV30 forward primers alongside a C-beta reverse primer. TCRdb called the multiplex PCR reads again in MiXCR, with one record for every CDR3 protein. Of 300,000 to 400,000 distinct CDR3 sequences in the sample, approximately 65% are singletons; the top ten hold about 8.4%. The source of the blood RNA was unsorted whole blood, and germline DNA was extracted as well. Sequenced sample: peripheral blood. These receptors all stem from a man aged 35-49 years with primary liver carcinoma and hepatitis B virus infection.

Sample share makes this clonotype large (0.1 to 1%). The chain has TRBV29-1 and TRBJ2-1, with 11 positions matching TRBD2. Germline CDR1 and CDR2: SQVTM and ANQGSEA. The CDR3 is made up of 14 amino acids. J was trimmed by 3 bases and V by 6 bases; bases with no gene match: 4. The CDR3 spells CSVQGLAVYNEQFF. CDR3 bases: TGCAGCGTCCAGGGACTAGCGGTCTACAATGAGCAGTTCTTC.

A word on this clonotype: A read error may be the cause here, since a much bigger clone is one base away. The chain couples TRBV6-5 to TRBJ2-1; TRBD1 is a possible D gene (5 bases). CDR1 is MNHEY and CDR2 is SVGAGI in the germline V gene. The CDR3 extends over 14 amino acids. V lost 8 bases and J 12 bases, leaving 23 bases between the germline ends. CDR3 region: CASGASVMSHGQFF. The CDR3 DNA reads TGTGCCAGCGGGGCAAGTGTCATGTCCCATGGGCAGTTCTTC.

Remarks on this clonotype: A much larger clonotype is one base distant, so this may be a read error. V usage is TRBV7-8 and J usage is TRBJ2-7; D might be TRBD2 (6 bases). This CDR3 comprises 15 residues. Trimming stripped 4 bases from V and 4 bases from J, with 17 bases between. CDR1 is SGHVS, CDR2 FQNEAQ, per germline. DNA for the CDR3: TGTGCCAGCAGCTCAAGGAGGGCAGGTCGGTACGAGCAGTACTTC. This sequence encodes CASSSRRAGRYEQYF.

This clonotype has only a few counts. The rearrangement links TRBV6-5 to TRBJ2-2; 12 bases are a match to TRBD2. The CDR3 is 16 amino acids. Per the germline V gene, CDR1 is MNHEY and CDR2 is SVGAGI. J gave up 6 bases and V 4 bases, and 6 bases lay outside the gene matches. The CDR3 here is CASSLTTSGSSGELFF. DNA for the CDR3: TGTGCCAGCAGTTTAACGACTAGCGGGAGTTCCGGGGAGCTGTTTTTT.

Regarding this clonotype: Mismatch with germline at one junction end may stem from a read error. The chain carries TRBV11-3 and TRBJ2-3; perhaps TRBD2 as D (6 bases). CDR3 length: 13 residues. Germline CDR1 is SGHNT and CDR2 is YENEEA. CDR3 protein: CAGSSKWGDTQYF. The DNA for the CDR3 is TGTGCCGGCAGCTCAAAGTGGGGGGATACGCAGTATTTC. The variable domain in full, completed from reference TRBV11-3 and TRBJ2-3, reads EAGVVQSPRYKIIEKKQPVAFWCNPISGHNTLYWYLQNLGQGPELLIRYENEEAVDDSQLPKDRFSAERLKGVDSTLKIQPAELGDSAVYLCAGSSKWGDTQYFGPGTRLTVL.

Note on this clonotype: A clone one base away is much larger, so this may be a read error. The rearrangement links TRBV12-3 or TRBV12-4 to TRBJ2-5, with D hard to call. The CDR3 extends over 16 amino acids. V was trimmed by 7 bases and J by 2 bases, leaving 20 bases between them. CDR3 DNA: TGTGCCAGCACACATGGCCGAGGACGGGCACAAGAGACCCAGTACTTC. This translates into CASTHGRGRAQETQYF.

Ten or more counts support this clonotype. The chain recombines TRBV6-5 with TRBJ1-2; D may be TRBD1 (6 bases). V lost 6 bases and J lost 8, with 19 bases in between. This CDR3 spans 14 amino acids. CDR1 and CDR2 (germline): MNHEY, SVGAGI. CDR3 sequence: CASRSLEGDRGYTF. CDR3 in DNA: TGTGCCAGCAGATCCCTCGAGGGGGATAGGGGCTACACCTTC.

Concerning this clonotype: One junction end disagrees with the germline gene, perhaps due to a read error. This sequence joins TRBV6-5 and TRBJ2-7; D possibly corresponds to TRBD1 (6 bases). This CDR3 has 16 amino acids. CDR1 and CDR2 (germline): MNHEY, SVGAGI. The CDR3 loop is CAISYGARGHAYEQYF. The DNA of the CDR3 is TGTGCCATCAGTTACGGAGCCAGGGGACATGCCTACGAGCAGTACTTC.

This clonotype was observed a handful of times. CDR3 region: CASTRQEGLRPGELFF. In DNA, the CDR3 is TGTGCCAGCACCCGTCAAGAGGGCCTTAGGCCCGGGGAGCTGTTTTTT. This sequence joins TRBV6-6 and TRBJ2-2, with D possibly TRBD2 on 5 matching bases. CDR3 length: 16 residues. Germline V gene lookup returns CDR1 MNHNY and CDR2 SVGAGI (reference sequence). Trimming removed 7 bases from V and 6 bases from J, with 21 bases in between.

This sequence joins TRBV10-3 and TRBJ1-6; weak D call: TRBD1 (5 bases). Trimming removed 6 bases from V and 7 bases from J, with 13 bases in between. The CDR3 has 14 amino acids. Germline values: CDR1 ENHRY, CDR2 SYGVKD. Written as DNA, the CDR3 is TGTGCCATCAGGGACGAAGGGGACAATTCACCCCTCCACTTT. Its translation: CAIRDEGDNSPLHF.

The chain carries TRBV28 and TRBJ1-2; 8 bases fit TRBD1. This CDR3 comprises 13 residues. The junction had 8 bases not matched to a gene; V was cut back by 5 bases and J by 9 bases. Germline CDR1 and CDR2: MDHEN and SYDVKM. CDR3 nucleotide sequence: TGTGCCAGCAGTCCGCAGGGGGCGATTAGCTACACCTTC. It encodes CASSPQGAISYTF.

This clonotype was seen more than once but under ten times. No conserved phenylalanine or tryptophan is present at the end of the CDR3, so a read error is the likely explanation. The CDR3 DNA is TGTGCTAGCAGTCTGGGACCAACCGAAGCTTTCTCT. Its protein is CASSLGPTEAFS. The genes are TRBV6-2 or TRBV6-3 and TRBJ1-1; tentatively, D is TRBD1 (5 bases). This CDR3 is 12 amino acids long. CDR1 MNHEY and CDR2 SVGEGT come from the germline V gene.

Notes on this clonotype: The final CDR3 position lacks the conserved phenylalanine or tryptophan, pointing to a likely read error. The V and J genes are TRBV5-1 and TRBJ2-5; TRBD1 or TRBD2 may be the D gene (5 bases each). The V and J ends lost 1 base and 5 bases respectively, with 12 bases between them. CDR1 is SGHRS and CDR2 is YFSETQ in the germline V gene. This CDR3 contains 14 residues. CDR3 nucleotides: TGCGCCAGCAGCTTGTACCAGGGAGAGGAGACCCAGTACCTC. Amino acids: CASSLYQGEETQYL.

The rearrangement links TRBV6-1 to TRBJ2-3; 12 bases align to TRBD2. This CDR3 is built from 19 residues. Germline V lookup: CDR1 MNHNS, CDR2 SASEGT. V trimming: 8 bases; J trimming: 0 bases; junction bases outside the gene matches: 15. The DNA for the CDR3 is TGTGCCAGCCGCAGGACGGGGACTAGCGGGTCCTTGAGCACAGATACGCAGTATTTT. Its protein is CASRRTGTSGSLSTDTQYF.

The chain couples TRBV28 to TRBJ1-2; no clear D gene. CDR1 and CDR2 (germline): MDHEN, SYDVKM. The CDR3 has 15 residues. Between the trimmed V and J ends, which lost 7 bases and 4 bases, there was a span of 19 bases. CDR3 coding DNA: TGTGCCAGCACCCCCGGGAGTGACTCCTTCTATGGCTACACCTTC. Residues: CASTPGSDSFYGYTF.

The chain recombines TRBV5-1 with TRBJ2-7; D gene unclear. The CDR3 length is 13 residues. The germline gives CDR1 SGHRS, CDR2 YFSETQ. V lost 1 base and J 3 bases, leaving 8 bases between the germline ends. CDR3 sequence (DNA): TGCGCCAGCAGCTTGACGGAGAACTACGAGCAGTACTTC. Its translation is CASSLTENYEQYF.

Notes on this clonotype: A much larger clone is a single base away; this may be a read error. V gene TRBV5-6 combines with J gene TRBJ2-1, with D perhaps matching TRBD2 (6 bases). Germline CDR1 is SGHDT and CDR2 is YYEEEE. This CDR3 region has 13 residues. CDR3 residues: CASNLSEGNEQFF. The CDR3, as DNA: TGTGCCAGCAACTTGTCGGAGGGGAATGAGCAGTTCTTC.

At least ten counts were recorded for this clonotype. The gene calls are TRBV6-4 and TRBJ2-2; D may be TRBD1 (5 bases). Germline V gives CDR1 MRHNA, CDR2 SNTAGT. The CDR3 length is 14 residues. The V gene lost 6 bases and the J gene lost 1 base, with 9 bases spanning the gap. The CDR3 sequence is CASRRQRNTGELFF. The CDR3 DNA follows: TGTGCCAGCAGACGACAGAGGAACACCGGGGAGCTGTTTTTT.

Of note for this clonotype: This could be a read error, since a much larger clone is one nucleotide away. This is likely a read error, given that the CDR3 carries no conserved phenylalanine or tryptophan at its end. The CDR3 is CASSLGLAGANEQFL. CDR3 nucleotide sequence: TGTGCCAGCAGTTTAGGGCTAGCGGGAGCGAATGAGCAGTTCCTC. This sequence joins TRBV12-3 or TRBV12-4 and TRBJ2-1; 10 nucleotides line up with TRBD2. This CDR3 contains 15 residues. V dropped 1 base and J dropped 7; count of bases not matched to a gene: 4.

With regard to this clonotype: A much larger clonotype is one base distant, so this may be a read error. This chain connects TRBV10-3 to TRBJ1-4, with a possible D match to TRBD1 (5 bases). The CDR3 runs to 15 residues. V dropped 10 bases and J dropped 5 bases, with 20 bases sitting between them. Per germline, CDR1 ENHRY and CDR2 SYGVKD. The CDR3 DNA is TGTGCCACCAGCCCCGGGGGGACGGGAAATGAAAAACTGTTTTTT. The encoded protein is CATSPGGTGNEKLFF.

A few counts support this clonotype. The chain links TRBV6-1 to TRBJ2-5; 7 bases fit TRBD1. This CDR3 region has 14 residues. The germline gives CDR1 MNHNS, CDR2 SASEGT. Losses at the gene ends were 4 bases for V and 4 bases for J; bases not matched to a gene: 6. The CDR3 sequence: CASSVRTGLETQYF. The CDR3 DNA reads TGTGCCAGCAGTGTACGGACAGGACTAGAGACCCAGTACTTC.

This clonotype turned up a few times. The J gene is TRBJ1-3, the V gene TRBV5-1; the match to TRBD1 covers 7 bases. The CDR3 length is 16 residues. With 3 bases clipped from V and 0 bases from J, the junction kept 6 bases outside the gene matches. Germline assignment: CDR1 SGHRS and CDR2 YFSETQ. CDR3 in amino acids: CASSWGQSFSGNTIYF. CDR3 DNA: TGCGCCAGCAGCTGGGGACAGTCTTTCTCTGGAAACACCATATATTTT.

A word on this clonotype: Its ends do not fully match the called genes, so a read error is possible. The CDR3 loop is CAISTVVGSNTGELFF. CDR3 bases: TGTGCCATCAGCACCGTGGTGGGGTCGAATACCGGGGAACTGTTTTTT. V gene TRBV5-4 combines with J gene TRBJ2-2; TRBD2 is a possible D gene (5 bases). CDR1 and CDR2 from the germline V gene are SGHNT and YYREEE (reference sequence). CDR3 length: 16 residues.

CDR3: CASSFVLDELTYEQYF. Here the CDR3 DNA reads TGTGCCAGCAGTTTCGTGCTGGACGAGCTGACCTACGAGCAGTACTTC. The chain carries TRBV28 and TRBJ2-7, with D unresolved. The V end was cut by 3 bases, the J end by 2 bases, with 17 bases between. Per germline, CDR1 MDHEN and CDR2 SYDVKM. The CDR3 has 16 residues.

Regarding this clonotype: A much larger clone lies a single base off, so this may be a read error. The chain employs TRBV29-1 and TRBJ2-5; D is undetermined. CDR1 SQVTM and CDR2 ANQGSEA come from the germline V gene. V was pared by 6 bases and J by 5 bases, with 13 bases between. The CDR3 totals 12 residues. CDR3 residues: CSVKLGSETQYF. DNA for the CDR3: TGCAGCGTGAAGCTGGGTTCGGAGACCCAGTACTTC.

This clonotype was seen many times. This rearrangement joins TRBV6-6 to TRBJ1-1; D gene unclear. V dropped 2 bases and J dropped 5 bases, with 12 bases sitting between them. CDR1 is MNHNY and CDR2 is SVGAGI in the germline V gene (reference sequence). The CDR3 sequence is 14 residues long. CDR3 in DNA: TGTGCCAGCAGTTACGGCAGGCTTCGAACTGAAGCTTTCTTT. Translating it yields CASSYGRLRTEAFF.

Worth noting for this clonotype: Given a much more abundant clone one base away, this may be a read error. The CDR3 protein is CTSSAREGATGELFF. The DNA for the CDR3 is TGTACCAGCAGTGCCCGGGAGGGGGCGACCGGGGAGCTGTTTTTT. The chain employs TRBV6-1 and TRBJ2-2; D may be TRBD2 (8 bases). Per the germline V gene, CDR1 is MNHNS and CDR2 is SASEGT. The CDR3 is 15 residues long.

To note about this clonotype: An end of the junction does not agree with germline; a read error may underlie this. The chain couples TRBV6-2 or TRBV6-3 to TRBJ1-5; D not certain. Looked up from germline, CDR1 is MNHEY and CDR2 is SVGEGT. This CDR3 comprises 14 residues. For the CDR3, the DNA is TGTGCCAGCAGTTACTCGGCAGCTAATCGGCCCCAACATTTT. Translating gives CASSYSAANRPQHF.

As concerns this clonotype: A much more abundant neighbour one base away suggests this may be a read error. This chain connects TRBV6-1 to TRBJ2-6; 7 bases align to TRBD1. Germline CDR1 is MNHNS and CDR2 is SASEGT. This CDR3 has 16 residues. The CDR3 here is CASSRDRSSGTNVLTF. DNA for the CDR3: TGTGCCAGCAGCCGGGACAGAAGCTCTGGGACCAACGTCCTGACTTTC.

In regard to this clonotype: A much larger clone differs by one base, so this may be a read error. The chain recombines TRBV4-3 with TRBJ2-7, with D perhaps TRBD2 (5 bases). Germline V lookup: CDR1 LGHNA, CDR2 YSLEER. The CDR3 consists of 13 residues. CDR3 loop: CASSQELEAEQCF. Here the CDR3 DNA reads TGCGCCAGCAGCCAAGAACTAGAAGCCGAGCAGTGCTTC.

V is TRBV4-1 and J is TRBJ1-5; D is unclear. CDR1 is MGHRA, CDR2 YSYEKL, per germline. Deletions cut 0 bases from V and 8 bases from J, with 17 bases between. The CDR3 is 16 residues long. The chain's CDR3 is CASSQESSGLNEPQHF. The CDR3, as DNA: TGCGCCAGCAGCCAAGAATCGAGCGGTTTAAATGAGCCCCAGCATTTT.